The T cell receptor beta chain described here comes from a study of blood T cell repertoires in COVID-19. Across the study: Donors in the United States, Italy and Spain gave samples during acute or convalescent COVID-19. Sample material is recorded as cDNA or gDNA derived from T cells, B-cell-depleted T cells, or PBMCs.

The germline V gene has CDR1 MDHEN and CDR2 SYDVKM. CDR3 length equals 11 residues. Concerning this clone itself: A read error may account for a junction end that differs from germline.

The method was immunoSEQ multiplex PCR; TCRdb's version includes in-frame clones alone and lacks a portion of them. The data hold around 240,000 clones, with 70% to 90% observed a single time. The sequencing sample was made of peripheral blood. The clonotype originates from a man aged 40-55 years with acute or convalescent COVID-19. The chain is built from TRBV28 and TRBJ2-4; the match to TRBD1 covers 9 bases. CDR3 sequence reads: CTTGGENIQYF. DNA for the CDR3: TGCACCACAGGGGGCGAAAACATTCAGTACTTC.